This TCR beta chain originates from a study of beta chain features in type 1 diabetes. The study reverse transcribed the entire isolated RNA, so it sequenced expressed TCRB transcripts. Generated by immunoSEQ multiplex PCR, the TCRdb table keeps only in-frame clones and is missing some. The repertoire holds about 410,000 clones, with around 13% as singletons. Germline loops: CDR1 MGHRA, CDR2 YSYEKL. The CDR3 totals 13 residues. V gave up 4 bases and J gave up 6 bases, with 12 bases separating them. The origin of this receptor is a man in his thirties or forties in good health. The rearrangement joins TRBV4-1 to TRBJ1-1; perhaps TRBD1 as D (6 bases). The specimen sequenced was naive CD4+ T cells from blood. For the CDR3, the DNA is TGCGCCAGCAGCCCGCGGACAGCCGCTGAAGCTTTCTTT. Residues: CASSPRTAAEAFF.